What follows are 14 T cell receptor beta chains derived from one specimen sequenced in a study of T cell responses to AZD1222 COVID-19 vaccine (dated by TCRdb to the early 2020s). The method was the immunoSEQ multiplex PCR assay. TCRdb mirrors the immuneACCESS table, restricted to in-frame sequences. Some clones are absent from its copies; in checked studies, under half trace to an unresolved V gene, and the reason for the others is unknown. The sample records about 60,000 clones, approximately 85% of which are singletons. Approximately 19% of the sample goes to the ten largest clones. The time point tag for this specimen amounts to: baseline before first vaccination. The sample's treatment or condition label, decoded: meningococcal conjugate vaccine given as trial control. Specimen: peripheral blood, collected on day 0 of MenACWY control vaccination. These receptors were collected from an adult in good health.

This chain links TRBV12-3 or TRBV12-4 with TRBJ1-1; D is perhaps TRBD1 (6 bases). The CDR3 runs 13 residues. V was pared by 7 bases and J by 5 bases, with 14 bases between. The CDR3 region has the DNA TGTGCCAGCAAACCGGACAGAGGAACTGAAGCTTTCTTT. This encodes CASKPDRGTEAFF.

The chain employs TRBV7-2 and TRBJ2-1; 13 nucleotides line up with TRBD2. This CDR3 has 16 residues. CDR1 SGHTA and CDR2 FQGNSA come from the germline V gene. V was clipped by 1 base and J by 7 bases; unmatched bases: 4. CDR3 amino acids: CASSLGTSGGQNEQFF. As DNA, the CDR3 is TGTGCCAGCAGCTTAGGGACTAGCGGGGGCCAAAATGAGCAGTTCTTC.

The gene calls are TRBV4-3 and TRBJ1-3; D might be TRBD1 (6 bases). Trimming cost V 0 bases and J 4 bases, with 13 bases left between them. Germline assignment: CDR1 LGHNA and CDR2 YSLEER. The CDR3 totals 16 residues. In DNA form, the CDR3 reads TGCGCCAGCAGCCAAGATCTGGGGGGCTACGGAAACACCATATATTTT. It translates to CASSQDLGGYGNTIYF.

V is TRBV19 and J is TRBJ2-7; D might be TRBD1 or TRBD2, each matching 5 bases. CDR1 LNHDA and CDR2 SQIVND come from the germline V gene (reference sequence). The CDR3 is 13 residues long. Trimming took off 3 bases at V and 6 bases at J, with 12 bases between the two ends. This CDR3 reads CASSILWGFEQYF. CDR3 DNA: TGTGCCAGTAGTATTCTCTGGGGGTTCGAGCAGTACTTC. The full variable domain, with the rest looked up from reference TRBV19 and TRBJ2-7, is DGGITQSPKYLFRKEGQNVTLSCEQNLNHDAMYWYRQDPGQGLRLIYYSQIVNDFQKGDIAEGYSVSREKKESFPLTVTSAQKNPTAFYLCASSILWGFEQYFGPGTRLTVT.

The J gene is TRBJ2-3, the V gene TRBV5-1; 10 bases fit TRBD2. The CDR3 loop spans 15 amino acids. The V and J ends lost 5 bases and 1 base, in that order; junction bases with no gene match: 4. The V gene's germline CDR1 is SGHRS and CDR2 YFSETQ. The CDR3 reads CASSTSGVGTDTQYF. The DNA for the CDR3 is TGCGCCAGCAGTACTAGCGGGGTTGGCACAGATACGCAGTATTTT. Looking up the rest from reference TRBV5-1 and TRBJ2-3 gives the full variable domain: KAGVTQTPRYLIKTRGQQVTLSCSPISGHRSVSWYQQTPGQGLQFLFEYFSETQRNKGNFPGRFSGRQFSNSRSEMNVSTLELGDSALYLCASSTSGVGTDTQYFGPGTRLTVL.

This clone occurred a few times. The chain joins TRBV19 to TRBJ2-1, with 11 bases aligning to TRBD2. The CDR3 runs 16 residues. Trimming removed 3 bases from V and 3 bases from J; junction bases left unmatched: 4. Germline V CDR1 and CDR2: LNHDA, SQIVND (reference sequence). The CDR3 loop reads CASSISGTSGYNEQFF. CDR3 coding DNA: TGTGCCAGTAGTATCTCCGGGACTAGCGGCTACAATGAGCAGTTCTTC.

The chain couples TRBV28 to TRBJ2-7; D is unclear. CDR3 length: 12 amino acids. V was trimmed by 2 bases and J by 2 bases, leaving 4 bases between them. Germline CDR1 and CDR2: MDHEN and SYDVKM. CDR3 sequence reads: CASSLRPYEQYF. The CDR3 coding sequence is TGTGCCAGCAGTTTACGGCCCTACGAGCAGTACTTC.

This clone was picked up a small number of times. The chain employs TRBV9 and TRBJ2-1, with a possible D match to TRBD2 (6 bases). The CDR3 length is 12 residues. Germline V gene data show CDR1 as SGDLS and CDR2 as YYNGEE. V dropped 3 bases and J dropped 8 bases, with 9 bases sitting between them. For the CDR3, the DNA is TGTGCCAGCAGCGGTAGCGGAGATGAGCAGTTCTTC. Protein product: CASSGSGDEQFF. Full variable domain (outside the CDR3, taken from reference TRBV9 and TRBJ2-1): DSGVTQTPKHLITATGQRVTLRCSPRSGDLSVYWYQQSLDQGLQFLIQYYNGEERAKGNILERFSAQQFPDLHSELNLSSLELGDSALYFCASSGSGDEQFFGPGTRLTVL.

DNA of the CDR3: TGTGCCAGCAGCGTAGGGCAGAGGAATCAGCCCCAGCATTTT. Amino acid sequence: CASSVGQRNQPQHF. The chain recombines TRBV9 with TRBJ1-5, with D unresolved. Trimming stripped 0 bases from V and 4 bases from J, with 8 bases between. The CDR3 extends over 14 amino acids. Germline CDR1 reads SGDLS; CDR2 reads YYNGEE.

V gene TRBV24-1 combines with J gene TRBJ2-2; D assignment may be TRBD1 or TRBD2 (5 bases each). CDR1 and CDR2 (germline): KGHDR, SFDVKD. V was shortened by 10 bases and J by 2 bases, with 10 bases between the two germline ends. The length of the CDR3 is 13 residues. CDR3 loop: CATGTPNTGELFF. The CDR3 nucleotides read TGTGCCACTGGGACCCCCAACACCGGGGAGCTGTTTTTT.

V gene TRBV7-9 combines with J gene TRBJ2-1; TRBD1 aligns across 11 bases. With 3 bases clipped from V and 7 bases from J, the junction kept 8 bases outside the gene matches. Looked up from germline, CDR1 is SEHNR and CDR2 is FQNEAQ (reference sequence). The CDR3 is made up of 16 amino acids. The CDR3 loop is CASSFWTGGLGNEQFF. Written as DNA, the CDR3 is TGTGCCAGCAGCTTCTGGACAGGGGGCCTAGGGAATGAGCAGTTCTTC.

The chain carries TRBV6-2 or TRBV6-3 and TRBJ1-5, with D perhaps matching TRBD1 (5 bases). Germline assignment: CDR1 MNHEY and CDR2 SVGEGT. V lost 3 bases and J lost 5, with 11 bases in between. The CDR3 consists of 14 residues. DNA of the CDR3: TGTGCCAGCAGTTATGGTGGCAGGGATCAGCCCCAGCATTTT. Residues: CASSYGGRDQPQHF.

J is TRBJ2-7 and V is TRBV2; TRBD1 aligns across 8 bases. The ends lost 1 base at V and 5 bases at J; junction bases unmatched: 7. Per germline, CDR1 SNHLY and CDR2 FYNNEI. The CDR3 runs 15 residues. CDR3: CASSEVRTGMDEQYF. DNA for the CDR3: TGTGCCAGCAGTGAAGTCCGGACAGGGATGGACGAGCAGTACTTC.

The gene calls are TRBV7-9 and TRBJ2-4; 7 bases fit TRBD1. The germline CDR1 and CDR2 sequences are SEHNR and FQNEAQ (reference sequence). This CDR3 is 12 amino acids long. With 5 bases clipped from V and 8 bases from J, the junction kept 3 bases outside the gene matches. The CDR3 DNA is TGTGCCAGCAGCCGACAGGGTTACATTCAGTACTTC. Its translation is CASSRQGYIQYF.